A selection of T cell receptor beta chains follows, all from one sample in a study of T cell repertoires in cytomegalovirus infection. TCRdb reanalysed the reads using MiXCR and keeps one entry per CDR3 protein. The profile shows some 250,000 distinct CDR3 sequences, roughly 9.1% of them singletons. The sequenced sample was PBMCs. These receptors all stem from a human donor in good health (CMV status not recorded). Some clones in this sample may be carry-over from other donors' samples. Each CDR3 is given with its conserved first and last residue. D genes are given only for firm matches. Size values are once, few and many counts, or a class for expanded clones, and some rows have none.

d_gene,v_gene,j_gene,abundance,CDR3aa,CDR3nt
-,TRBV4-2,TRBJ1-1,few,CASSPGGGGTEAFF,TGTGCCAGCAGCCCCGGGGGGGGGGGAACTGAAGCTTTCTTT
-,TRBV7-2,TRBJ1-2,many,CASSLRPQGYTF,TGTGCCAGCAGCTTACGCCCTCAAGGCTACACCTTC
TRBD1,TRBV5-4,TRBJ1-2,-,CASSGDRGGYYGYTF,TGTGCCAGCAGCGGAGACAGGGGTGGGTACTATGGCTACACCTTC
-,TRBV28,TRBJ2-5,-,CASSRRPVVETQYF,TGTGCCAGCAGTCGTAGACCCGTAGTGGAGACCCAGTACTTC
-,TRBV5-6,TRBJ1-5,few,CASSLGRTGQPQHF,TGTGCCAGCAGCTTGGGCAGGACGGGTCAGCCCCAGCATTTT
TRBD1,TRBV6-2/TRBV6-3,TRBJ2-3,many,CASTRTGRRDTQYF,TGTGCCAGCACCCGGACAGGGAGGAGAGATACGCAGTATTTT
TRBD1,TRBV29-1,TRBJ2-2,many,CSVEDPGTGNTGELFF,TGCAGCGTTGAAGATCCGGGGACAGGGAATACCGGGGAGCTGTTTTTT
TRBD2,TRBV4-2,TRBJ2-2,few,CASSQGLGGTGELFF,TGTGCCAGCAGCCAAGGTTTGGGGGGGACCGGGGAGCTGTTTTTT
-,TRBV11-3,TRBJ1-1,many,CASSLGGGEAFF,TGTGCCAGCAGCTTGGGAGGTGGCGAAGCTTTCTTT
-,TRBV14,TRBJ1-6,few,CASSQEAGARSPLHF,TGTGCCAGCAGCCAAGAGGCGGGGGCGCGTTCACCCCTCCACTTT
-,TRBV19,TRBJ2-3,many,CASSIEGSSSSTDTQYF,TGTGCCAGTAGTATAGAGGGTAGCAGTTCTAGCACAGATACGCAGTATTTT
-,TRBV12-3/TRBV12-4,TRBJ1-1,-,CASSQGEGTEAFF,TGTGCCAGCAGCCAGGGTGAGGGGACTGAAGCTTTCTTT
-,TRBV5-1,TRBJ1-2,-,CASSHRETYGYTF,TGCGCCAGCAGCCACAGGGAAACCTATGGCTACACCTTC
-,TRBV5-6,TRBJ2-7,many,CASRRTPSADEQYF,TGTGCCAGCAGAAGGACCCCCAGCGCGGACGAGCAGTACTTC
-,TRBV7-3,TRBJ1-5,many,CASSLSRGISNQPQHF,TGTGCCAGCAGCTTAAGTCGGGGGATAAGCAATCAGCCCCAGCATTTT
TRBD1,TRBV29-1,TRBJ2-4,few,CSVEGAGGGKNIQYF,TGCAGCGTTGAAGGAGCAGGGGGCGGCAAAAACATTCAGTACTTC
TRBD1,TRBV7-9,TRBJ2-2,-,CASSPTGGRAANTGELFF,TGTGCCAGCAGCCCTACAGGGGGCAGGGCGGCGAACACCGGGGAGCTGTTTTTT
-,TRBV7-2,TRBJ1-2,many,CASSRTLNYGYTF,TGTGCCAGCAGCCGGACACTAAACTATGGCTACACCTTC
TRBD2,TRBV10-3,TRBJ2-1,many,CAISGTDNNEQFF,TGTGCCATAAGCGGGACGGACAACAATGAGCAGTTCTTC
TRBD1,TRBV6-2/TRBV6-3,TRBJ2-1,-,CASYHLGQGYNEQFF,TGTGCCAGCTACCACCTGGGACAGGGCTACAATGAGCAGTTCTTC
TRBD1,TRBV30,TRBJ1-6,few,CAGDSFNSPLHF,TGTGCAGGGGACAGCTTTAATTCACCCCTCCACTTT
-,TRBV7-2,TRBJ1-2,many,CASSPSDNYGYTF,TGTGCCAGCAGCCCGAGTGATAACTATGGCTACACCTTC
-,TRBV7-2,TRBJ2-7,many,CASRQGGAYEQYF,TGTGCCAGCAGGCAGGGGGGGGCCTACGAGCAGTACTTC
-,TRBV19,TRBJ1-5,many,CASSIQDSNQPQHF,TGTGCCAGTAGTATACAGGATAGCAATCAGCCCCAGCATTTT
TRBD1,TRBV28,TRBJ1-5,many,CASSFGTGGRGPYSNQPQHF,TGTGCCAGCAGTTTCGGGACAGGGGGCCGGGGACCTTATAGCAATCAGCCCCAGCATTTT
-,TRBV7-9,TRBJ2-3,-,CASSSGIAQGTQYF,TGTGCCAGCAGCTCCGGAATAGCCCAGGGTACGCAGTATTTT
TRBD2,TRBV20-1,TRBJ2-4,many,CSAMAGVAKNIQYF,TGCAGTGCTATGGCGGGGGTAGCCAAAAACATTCAGTACTTC